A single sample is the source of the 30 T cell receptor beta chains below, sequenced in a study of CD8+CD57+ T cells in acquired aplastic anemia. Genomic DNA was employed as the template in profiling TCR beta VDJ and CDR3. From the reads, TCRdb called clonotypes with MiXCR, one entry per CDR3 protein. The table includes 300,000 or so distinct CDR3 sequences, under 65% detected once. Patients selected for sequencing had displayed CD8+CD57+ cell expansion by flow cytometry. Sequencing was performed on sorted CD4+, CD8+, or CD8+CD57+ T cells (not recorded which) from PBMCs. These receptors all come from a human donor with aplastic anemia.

CDR3 coding DNA: TGTGCCAGTAGTACCCAGGCTGGTGACACTGAAGCTTTCTTT. This sequence encodes CASSTQAGDTEAFF. The rearrangement links TRBV19 to TRBJ1-1; D unresolved. In germline, CDR1 is LNHDA, CDR2 SQIVND (reference sequence). The CDR3 is 14 amino acids. Trimming stripped 4 bases from V and 3 bases from J, with 12 bases between.

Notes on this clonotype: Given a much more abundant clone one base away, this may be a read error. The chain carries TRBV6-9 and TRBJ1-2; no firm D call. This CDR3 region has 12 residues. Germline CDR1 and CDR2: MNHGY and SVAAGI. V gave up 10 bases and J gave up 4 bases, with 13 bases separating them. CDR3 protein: CATLCGSYGYTF. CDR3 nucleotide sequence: TGTGCCACCTTATGTGGCAGCTATGGCTACACCTTC.

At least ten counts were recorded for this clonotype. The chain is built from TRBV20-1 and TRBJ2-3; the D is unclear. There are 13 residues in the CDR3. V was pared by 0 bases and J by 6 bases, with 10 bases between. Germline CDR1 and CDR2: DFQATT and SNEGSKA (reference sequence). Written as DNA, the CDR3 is TGCAGTGCTAGAGATCTCGTTGTGGATACGCAGTATTTT. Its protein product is CSARDLVVDTQYF.

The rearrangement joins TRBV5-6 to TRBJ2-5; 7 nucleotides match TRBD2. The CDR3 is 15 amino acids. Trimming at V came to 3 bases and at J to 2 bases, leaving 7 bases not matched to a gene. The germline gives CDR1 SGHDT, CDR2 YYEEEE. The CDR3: CASSWQAGWQETQYF. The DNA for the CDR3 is TGTGCCAGCAGCTGGCAAGCGGGGTGGCAAGAGACCCAGTACTTC.

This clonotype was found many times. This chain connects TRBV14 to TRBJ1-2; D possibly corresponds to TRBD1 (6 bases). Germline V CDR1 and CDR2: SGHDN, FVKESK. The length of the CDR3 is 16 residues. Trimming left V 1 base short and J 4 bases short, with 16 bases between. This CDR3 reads CASSQALGGDTYGYTF. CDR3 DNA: TGTGCCAGCAGCCAAGCCTTAGGAGGGGACACCTATGGCTACACCTTC.

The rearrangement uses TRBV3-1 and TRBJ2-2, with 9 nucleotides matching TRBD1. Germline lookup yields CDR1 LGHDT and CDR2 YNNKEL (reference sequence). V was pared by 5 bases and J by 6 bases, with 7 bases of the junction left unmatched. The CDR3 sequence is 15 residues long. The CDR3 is CASSATGGWAGELFF. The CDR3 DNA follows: TGTGCCAGCAGCGCCACAGGGGGCTGGGCCGGGGAGCTGTTTTTT.

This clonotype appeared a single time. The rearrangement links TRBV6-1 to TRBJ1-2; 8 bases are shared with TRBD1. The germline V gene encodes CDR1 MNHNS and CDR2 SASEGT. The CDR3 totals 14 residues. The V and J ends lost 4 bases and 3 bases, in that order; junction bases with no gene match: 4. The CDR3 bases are TGTGCCAGCAGTGGGACAGGGAAAGACTATGGCTACACCTTC. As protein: CASSGTGKDYGYTF.

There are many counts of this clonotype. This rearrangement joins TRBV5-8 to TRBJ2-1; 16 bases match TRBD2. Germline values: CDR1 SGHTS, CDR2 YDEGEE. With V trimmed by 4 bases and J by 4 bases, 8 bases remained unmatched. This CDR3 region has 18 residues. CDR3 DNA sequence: TGTGCCAGCAGCGCGGGACTAGCGGGAGGGCCTGGGTACAATGAGCAGTTCTTC. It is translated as CASSAGLAGGPGYNEQFF.

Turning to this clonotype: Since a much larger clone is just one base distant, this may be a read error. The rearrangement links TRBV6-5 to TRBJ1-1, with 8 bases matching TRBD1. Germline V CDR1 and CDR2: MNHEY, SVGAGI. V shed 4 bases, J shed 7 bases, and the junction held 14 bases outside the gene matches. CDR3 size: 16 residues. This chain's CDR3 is CASSSQVQGGLDEAFF. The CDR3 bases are TGTGCCAGCAGTTCGCAAGTACAGGGGGGGCTTGATGAAGCTTTCTTT.

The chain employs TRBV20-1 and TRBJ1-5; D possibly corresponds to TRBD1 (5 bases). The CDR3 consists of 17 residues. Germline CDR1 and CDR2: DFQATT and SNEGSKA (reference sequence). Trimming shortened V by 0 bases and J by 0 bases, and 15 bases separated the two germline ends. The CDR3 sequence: CSARDRRGGNSNQPQHF. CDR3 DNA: TGCAGTGCTAGAGATCGTCGGGGGGGAAATAGCAATCAGCCCCAGCATTTT.

The CDR3 coding sequence is TGTGCCAGCAGCTCAGACTCTTCTTGGATCAATGAGCAGTTCTTC. It is translated as CASSSDSSWINEQFF. This chain connects TRBV11-1 to TRBJ2-1; D is unclear. Trimming removed 4 bases from V and 6 bases from J, with 16 bases in between. The CDR3 consists of 15 residues. CDR1 SGHAT and CDR2 FQDESV come from the germline V gene (reference sequence).

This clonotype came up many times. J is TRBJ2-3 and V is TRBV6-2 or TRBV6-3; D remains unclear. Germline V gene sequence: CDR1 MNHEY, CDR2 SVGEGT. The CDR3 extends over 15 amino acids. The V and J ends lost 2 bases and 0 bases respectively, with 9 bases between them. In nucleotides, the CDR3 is TGTGCCAGCAGTTACGATAGCCGGAGCACAGATACGCAGTATTTT. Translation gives CASSYDSRSTDTQYF.

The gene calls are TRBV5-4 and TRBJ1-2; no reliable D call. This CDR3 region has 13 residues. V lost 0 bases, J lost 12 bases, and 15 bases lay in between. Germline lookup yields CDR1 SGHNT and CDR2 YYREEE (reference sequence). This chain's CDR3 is CASSLVGISGNTF. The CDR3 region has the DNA TGTGCCAGCAGCTTGGTGGGAATCTCTGGAAACACCTTC.

CDR3 sequence: CASRSRDRGGTEAFF. Written as DNA, the CDR3 is TGTGCCAGCAGGTCCCGGGACAGGGGAGGGACTGAAGCTTTCTTT. The V call is TRBV12-3 or TRBV12-4, the J call TRBJ1-1; TRBD1 agrees at 10 bases. V was pared by 6 bases and J by 5 bases, with 9 bases of the junction left unmatched. This CDR3 region has 15 residues.

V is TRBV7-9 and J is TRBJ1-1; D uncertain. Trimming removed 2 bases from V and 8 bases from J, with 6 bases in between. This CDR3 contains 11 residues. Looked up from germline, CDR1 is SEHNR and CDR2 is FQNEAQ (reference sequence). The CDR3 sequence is CASSLIFEAFF. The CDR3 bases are TGTGCCAGCAGCTTAATATTCGAAGCTTTCTTT.

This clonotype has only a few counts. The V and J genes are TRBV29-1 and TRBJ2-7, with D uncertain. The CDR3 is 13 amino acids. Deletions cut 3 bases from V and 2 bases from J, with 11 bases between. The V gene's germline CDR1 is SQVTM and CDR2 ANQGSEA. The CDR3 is CSVEGVETYEQYF. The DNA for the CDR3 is TGCAGCGTTGAGGGCGTAGAGACCTACGAGCAGTACTTC.

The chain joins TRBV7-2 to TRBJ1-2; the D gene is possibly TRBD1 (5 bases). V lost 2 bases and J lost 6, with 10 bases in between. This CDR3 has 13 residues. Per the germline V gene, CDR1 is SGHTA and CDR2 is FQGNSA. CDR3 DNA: TGTGCCAGCAGCTTAAGACGAGGGGATGGCTACACCTTC. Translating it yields CASSLRRGDGYTF.

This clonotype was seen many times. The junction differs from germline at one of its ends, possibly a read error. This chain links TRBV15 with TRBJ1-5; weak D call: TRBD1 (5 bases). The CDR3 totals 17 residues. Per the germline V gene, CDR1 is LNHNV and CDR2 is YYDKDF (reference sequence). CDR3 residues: CATSRETGSRGNQPQHF. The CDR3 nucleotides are TGTGCCACCAGCCGAGAAACGGGCTCCAGGGGCAATCAGCCCCAGCATTTT.

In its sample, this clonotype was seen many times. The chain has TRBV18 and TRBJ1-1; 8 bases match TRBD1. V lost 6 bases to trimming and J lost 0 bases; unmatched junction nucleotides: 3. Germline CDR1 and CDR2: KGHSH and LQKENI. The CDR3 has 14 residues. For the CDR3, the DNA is TGTGCCAGCTCCCCGGGACAGGTGAACACTGAAGCTTTCTTT. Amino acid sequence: CASSPGQVNTEAFF.

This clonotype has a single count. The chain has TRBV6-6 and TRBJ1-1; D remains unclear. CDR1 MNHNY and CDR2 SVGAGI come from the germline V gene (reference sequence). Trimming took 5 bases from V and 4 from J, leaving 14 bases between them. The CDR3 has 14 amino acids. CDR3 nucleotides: TGTGCCAGCAGTGATTGGGCCCGGGGCACTGAAGCTTTCTTT. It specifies CASSDWARGTEAFF.

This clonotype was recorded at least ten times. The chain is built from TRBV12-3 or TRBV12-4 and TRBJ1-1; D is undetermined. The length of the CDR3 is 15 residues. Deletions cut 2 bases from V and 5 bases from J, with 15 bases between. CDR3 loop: CASSLIAVSATEAFF. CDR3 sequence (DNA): TGTGCCAGCAGTTTAATCGCGGTTTCGGCAACTGAAGCTTTCTTT.

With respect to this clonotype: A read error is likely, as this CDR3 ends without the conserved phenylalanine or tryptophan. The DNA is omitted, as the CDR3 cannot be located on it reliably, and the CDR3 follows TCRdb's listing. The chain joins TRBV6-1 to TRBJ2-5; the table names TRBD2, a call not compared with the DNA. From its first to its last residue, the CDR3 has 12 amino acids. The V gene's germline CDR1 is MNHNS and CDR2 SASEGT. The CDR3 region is CASISGLAGANT.

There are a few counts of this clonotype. In nucleotides, the CDR3 is TGTGCCAGCAGCTACGGGGGCCGGGAGACCCAGTACTTC. It specifies CASSYGGRETQYF. This chain joins TRBV7-2 and TRBJ2-5; the D gene could be TRBD1 or TRBD2 (6 bases each). Trimming removed 4 bases from V and 5 bases from J, with 11 bases in between. Germline V gene sequence: CDR1 SGHTA, CDR2 FQGNSA. CDR3 length: 13 residues.

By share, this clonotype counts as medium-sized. The CDR3 loop is CASSPSQGYEQYF. CDR3 DNA sequence: TGTGCCAGCAGCCCTAGCCAGGGCTACGAGCAGTACTTC. The chain carries TRBV7-6 and TRBJ2-7, with D perhaps being TRBD1 or TRBD2 (5 bases each). The germline gives CDR1 SGHVS, CDR2 FNYEAQ. This CDR3 region has 13 residues. Trimming cost V 5 bases and J 3 bases, with 11 bases left between them.

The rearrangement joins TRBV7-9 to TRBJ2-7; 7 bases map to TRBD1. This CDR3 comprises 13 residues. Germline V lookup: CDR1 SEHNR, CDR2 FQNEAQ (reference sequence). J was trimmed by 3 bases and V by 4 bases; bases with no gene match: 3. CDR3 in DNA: TGTGCCAGCAGCTCGGGACAGCACTACGAGCAGTACTTC. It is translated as CASSSGQHYEQYF.

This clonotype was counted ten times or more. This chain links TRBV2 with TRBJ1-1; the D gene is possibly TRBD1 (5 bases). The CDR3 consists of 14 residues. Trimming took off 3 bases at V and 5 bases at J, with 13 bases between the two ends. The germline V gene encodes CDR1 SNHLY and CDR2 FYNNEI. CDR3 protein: CASSEGGAWTEAFF. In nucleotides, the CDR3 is TGTGCCAGCAGTGAGGGAGGGGCTTGGACTGAAGCTTTCTTT.

The CDR3 spells CATSDPSSGGVDNEQFF. DNA for the CDR3: TGTGCCACCAGTGACCCATCTAGCGGGGGGGTAGACAATGAGCAGTTCTTC. The rearrangement joins TRBV24-1 to TRBJ2-1; TRBD2 matches 12 bases. Trimming removed 4 bases from V and 5 bases from J; junction bases left unmatched: 8. CDR3 size: 17 residues. CDR1 and CDR2 from the germline V gene are KGHDR and SFDVKD.

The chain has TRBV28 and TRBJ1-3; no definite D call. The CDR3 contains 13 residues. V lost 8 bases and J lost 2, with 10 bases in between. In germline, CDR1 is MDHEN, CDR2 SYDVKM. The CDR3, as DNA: TGTGCCAGCCGAGGTGTAACTGGAAACACCATATATTTT. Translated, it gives CASRGVTGNTIYF.

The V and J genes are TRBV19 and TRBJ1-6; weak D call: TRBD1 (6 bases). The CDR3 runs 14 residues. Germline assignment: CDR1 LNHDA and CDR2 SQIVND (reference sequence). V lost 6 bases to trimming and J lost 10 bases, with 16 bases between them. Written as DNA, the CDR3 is TGTGCCAGTAGCATGGAGGGACATATGTCACCCCTCCACTTT. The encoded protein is CASSMEGHMSPLHF.

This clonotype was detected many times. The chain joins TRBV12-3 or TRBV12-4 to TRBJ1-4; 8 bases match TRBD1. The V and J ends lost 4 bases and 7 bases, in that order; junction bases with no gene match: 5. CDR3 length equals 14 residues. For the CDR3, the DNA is TGTGCCAGCAGTTCACAGGGGGGTGGTGAAAAACTGTTTTTT. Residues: CASSSQGGGEKLFF.